This T cell receptor (beta chain) was recorded in a study of patients with pleural tuberculosis. This clonotype occurred many times. Each CDR3 protein gets one entry after TCRdb re-called the reads with MiXCR. Of 25,000 to 30,000 distinct CDR3 sequences detected, 18% appear once; the ten largest clones hold 3% to 4%. The V gene end was trimmed by 6 bases and the J gene end by 6 bases; junction bases not matched to a gene: 9. The CDR3 has 14 amino acids. CDR1 and CDR2 (germline): SNHLY, FYNNEI. V is TRBV2 and J is TRBJ2-3, with 7 bases identical to TRBD2. Sequencing used peripheral blood. This clonotype was obtained from a human donor with pleural tuberculosis. CDR3: CASRPGLDGDTQYF. The CDR3 bases are TGTGCCAGCAGGCCCGGACTAGACGGGGATACGCAGTATTTT.